The source of this T cell receptor (beta chain) is a study of blood T cell repertoires in COVID-19. Across the study: Samples representing acute and convalescent COVID-19 were sourced from the United States, Italy and Spain. In each case, the material was cDNA or gDNA derived from T cells, B-cell-depleted T cells, or PBMCs.

This clone was found once. In the original analysis: Nucleated cell number was recorded as an estimate derived from reference gene primer amplification. Method: immunoSEQ multiplex PCR; TCRdb's copy keeps in-frame clones and lacks some. For V, J and clone size, that table is used; D and trimming come from the DNA. The sample lists roughly 73,000 clones, roughly nine tenths occurring once. Sequences were obtained from peripheral blood. The TCR was taken from an elderly man with acute or convalescent COVID-19.

The CDR3 DNA follows: TGTGCCAGCAGCTCGGCCTTGGGACAGGCTAATTCACCCCTCCACTTT. This encodes CASSSALGQANSPLHF. This chain links TRBV5-5 with TRBJ1-6; 8 nucleotides align to TRBD1. J lost 6 bases, V lost 3 bases, and 8 bases had no gene match. In germline, CDR1 is SGHKS, CDR2 YYEKEE (reference sequence). The CDR3 covers 16 residues. Full variable domain (missing parts from reference TRBV5-5 and TRBJ1-6): DAGVTQSPTHLIKTRGQQVTLRCSPISGHKSVSWYQQVLGQGPQFIFQYYEKEERGRGNFPDRFSARQFPNYSSELNVNALLLGDSALYLCASSSALGQANSPLHFGNGTRLTVT.